These 29 T cell receptor beta chains share one sample of origin, sequenced in a study of post-analysis software for immune sequencing data. Findings of the study overall: In patients, about five TRBV segments were more frequent than in controls, with TRBV5-6, TRBV5-1 and TRBV20-1 among them.

These TCRs' antigens remain unknown. TCR beta cDNA libraries had unique molecular identifiers. Each CDR3 protein is one row after TCRdb ran MiXCR on the PCR reads. The sample includes 750,000 to 950,000 distinct CDR3 sequences, about 53% of them seen just once. Sequencing was carried out using blood. The receptors here all came from a girl between 5 and 17 years old with multiple sclerosis.

This chain connects TRBV24-1 to TRBJ2-7, with TRBD2 matching 12 bases. Losses at the gene ends were 3 bases for V and 4 bases for J; bases not matched to a gene: 24. This CDR3 region has 22 residues. Per germline, CDR1 KGHDR and CDR2 SFDVKD. CDR3 bases: TGTGCCACCAGTGATAGGCCTCGGGACGCCCAGACTAGCGGGAGTTATCGGTACGAGCAGTACTTC. Protein sequence: CATSDRPRDAQTSGSYRYEQYF.

This clonotype was counted ten times or more. The CDR3 DNA follows: TGTGCCAGCAGTGAATGGACTGGGTCGAATAATTCACCCCTCCACTTT. This sequence encodes CASSEWTGSNNSPLHF. The genes are TRBV25-1 and TRBJ1-6; D is unresolved. The V end lost 1 base, the J end lost 5 bases, and 12 bases lay between the germline ends. This CDR3 region has 16 residues. CDR1 and CDR2 (germline): MGHDK, SYGVNS. The complete variable domain, with remaining parts taken from reference TRBV25-1 and TRBJ1-6, reads EADIYQTPRYLVIGTGKKITLECSQTMGHDKMYWYQQDPGMELHLIHYSYGVNSTEKGDLSSESTVSRIRTEHFPLTLESARPSHTSQYLCASSEWTGSNNSPLHFGNGTRLTVT.

This chain links TRBV4-1 with TRBJ1-2; no reliable D call. Germline loops: CDR1 MGHRA, CDR2 YSYEKL. With 8 bases removed from V and 5 bases from J, the gap between germline ends came to 12 bases. The CDR3 consists of 12 residues. CDR3 protein: CASQRPLYGYTF. For the CDR3, the DNA is TGCGCCAGCCAACGACCCCTGTATGGCTACACCTTC.

The chain links TRBV2 to TRBJ1-1, with D possibly TRBD1 on 5 matching bases. V lost 4 bases to trimming and J lost 3 bases, with 12 bases between them. The germline V gene encodes CDR1 SNHLY and CDR2 FYNNEI. CDR3 size: 14 residues. The DNA for the CDR3 is TGTGCCAGCAGTGTAAAAGGCAGGGACACTGAAGCTTTCTTT. Translating it yields CASSVKGRDTEAFF.

As for this clonotype: The junction and the germline gene differ at one end; a read error may be behind it. The chain couples TRBV28 to TRBJ1-4, with D possibly being TRBD1 (5 bases). Germline CDR1 MDHEN, CDR2 SYDVKM. This CDR3 region has 15 residues. CDR3 nucleotide sequence: TGTGCCGGCAGTCAACGAAGAGGTCAGGGTGAAAAACTGTTTTTT. Protein: CAGSQRRGQGEKLFF.

The sample holds a few counts of this clonotype. The gene calls are TRBV20-1 and TRBJ2-7, with 8 bases matching TRBD1. TRBJ2-5 matches the DNA end more closely, so the J call is doubtful. The CDR3 contains 13 residues. CDR1 and CDR2 (germline): DFQATT, SNEGSKA (reference sequence). Here the CDR3 DNA reads TGCAGTGCTGGGACAGGTAGCCAAGAGACCCAGTACTTC. Amino acids: CSAGTGSQETQYF.

This clonotype has only a few counts. The V call is TRBV29-1, the J call TRBJ2-5, with D unclear. Trimming took off 0 bases at V and 4 bases at J, with 9 bases between the two ends. Germline V CDR1 and CDR2: SQVTM, ANQGSEA. The CDR3 totals 13 residues. The CDR3 DNA reads as TGCAGCGTTGAAGACGGGTATAGAGAGACCCAGTACTTC. Its translation: CSVEDGYRETQYF. The complete variable domain, with remaining parts taken from reference TRBV29-1 and TRBJ2-5, reads SAVISQKPSRDICQRGTSLTIQCQVDSQVTMMFWYRQQPGQSLTLIATANQGSEATYESGFVIDKFPISRPNLTFSTLTVSNMSPEDSSIYLCSVEDGYRETQYFGPGTRLLVL.

The DNA of the CDR3 is TGCAGTGCTCCCGCAACGGATACGCAGTATTTT. It encodes CSAPATDTQYF. This sequence joins TRBV20-1 and TRBJ2-3, with unresolved D. Germline-derived CDR1 and CDR2 are DFQATT and SNEGSKA (reference sequence). The V end was cut by 5 bases, the J end by 6 bases, with 9 bases between. The CDR3 spans 11 residues.

The V and J genes are TRBV7-2 and TRBJ2-1; D uncertain. Trimming shortened V by 5 bases and J by 5 bases, and 13 bases separated the two germline ends. This CDR3 has 14 residues. Per germline, CDR1 SGHTA and CDR2 FQGNSA. DNA of the CDR3: TGTGCCAGCAGCCCCCCTAACGCGAACAATGAGCAGTTCTTC. Encoded protein: CASSPPNANNEQFF.

The chain uses TRBV5-1 and TRBJ2-4, with TRBD2 as a possible D gene (5 bases). The DNA end lines up better with TRBJ2-7; the J call may be wrong. This CDR3 contains 14 residues. Germline-derived CDR1 and CDR2 are SGHRS and YFSETQ. CDR3 residues: CASSWNTGNYEQYF. CDR3 coding DNA: TGCGCCAGCAGCTGGAACACGGGGAACTACGAGCAGTACTTC.

The gene calls are TRBV7-9 and TRBJ2-3; 7 bases fit TRBD2. This CDR3 spans 16 amino acids. Trimming took 4 bases from V and 1 from J; bases not matched to a gene: 8. Germline V gene data show CDR1 as SEHNR and CDR2 as FQNEAQ (reference sequence). CDR3 sequence reads: CASSSDTLAGTDTQYF. The CDR3 nucleotides read TGTGCCAGCAGCTCAGATACGCTAGCGGGCACAGATACGCAGTATTTT.

The chain recombines TRBV3-1 with TRBJ1-1; D is undetermined. Germline loops: CDR1 LGHDT, CDR2 YNNKEL (reference sequence). This CDR3 is built from 12 residues. Deletions cut 1 base from V and 6 bases from J, with 6 bases between. CDR3 sequence reads: CASSQVGAEAFF. The CDR3 DNA follows: TGTGCCAGCAGCCAAGTGGGCGCTGAAGCTTTCTTT.

The chain recombines TRBV7-9 with TRBJ2-7, with D possibly being TRBD1 (6 bases). Germline CDR1 reads SEHNR; CDR2 reads FQNEAQ (reference sequence). Trimming cost V 5 bases and J 2 bases, with 10 bases left between them. The CDR3 is 13 residues long. The CDR3 DNA reads as TGTGCCAGCAGCCCTTGGGACACCTACGAGCAGTACTTC. It translates to CASSPWDTYEQYF.

This clonotype was observed a few times. CDR3 loop: CASSQRQNSPLHF. CDR3 coding DNA: TGCGCCAGCAGCCAAAGACAGAATTCACCCCTCCACTTT. The chain carries TRBV5-1 and TRBJ1-6; a weak D match, TRBD1 (5 bases). Germline CDR1 reads SGHRS; CDR2 reads YFSETQ. Trimming pared 4 bases from V and 7 bases from J, leaving 9 bases between. This CDR3 is 13 amino acids long.

The chain uses TRBV7-9 and TRBJ2-5; 7 bases match TRBD1. The J call may be in error: the DNA end matches TRBJ2-7 better. The CDR3 totals 13 residues. Germline V gene lookup returns CDR1 SEHNR and CDR2 FQNEAQ (reference sequence). CDR3 sequence reads: CASNRGQRYEQYF. The CDR3 DNA is TGTGCCAGCAACCGGGGACAGCGCTACGAGCAGTACTTC.

The chain recombines TRBV29-1 with TRBJ2-4; TRBD2 matches at 7 bases. The J call may be incorrect, as the DNA end agrees better with TRBJ2-7. The CDR3 loop spans 14 amino acids. CDR1 is SQVTM and CDR2 is ANQGSEA in the germline V gene. The CDR3 DNA follows: TGCAGCGTTGAAGTCCTAGCGGACTCCTACGAGCAGTACTTC. It encodes CSVEVLADSYEQYF.

Points on this clonotype: At one end, the junction sequence differs from germline, possibly due to a read error. The chain employs TRBV15 and TRBJ2-4; D is uncertain. The germline gives CDR1 LNHNV, CDR2 YYDKDF (reference sequence). The length of the CDR3 is 17 residues. The CDR3 loop reads CATSRDKSSIAKNVQYF. The CDR3 DNA sequence: TGTGCCACCAGCAGAGATAAGAGCTCCATAGCCAAAAACGTTCAGTACTTC.

The chain uses TRBV14 and TRBJ1-2; TRBD1 is a possible D gene (6 bases). Trimming left V 0 bases short and J 8 bases short, with 16 bases between. The CDR3 covers 15 residues. Germline V gene lookup returns CDR1 SGHDN and CDR2 FVKESK. CDR3 sequence reads: CASSQDLGQGNGYTF. DNA of the CDR3: TGTGCCAGCAGCCAAGATTTGGGGCAGGGGAACGGCTACACCTTC.

The chain carries TRBV4-1 and TRBJ2-7; D may be TRBD2 (6 bases). CDR3 length: 15 residues. CDR1 is MGHRA and CDR2 is YSYEKL in the germline V gene. V was pared by 3 bases and J by 0 bases, with 12 bases between. The CDR3: CASSHPGVPSYEQYF. Here the CDR3 DNA reads TGCGCCAGCAGCCACCCGGGAGTACCCTCCTACGAGCAGTACTTC.

The chain has TRBV29-1 and TRBJ1-3; 7 positions agree with TRBD1. The CDR3 totals 13 residues. The trim removed 6 bases at V and 4 bases at J, leaving 6 bases unmatched. Germline CDR1 and CDR2: SQVTM and ANQGSEA. The CDR3 nucleotides are TGCAGCGTGGCCACAGGGGCGGGAAACACCATATATTTT. Protein sequence: CSVATGAGNTIYF.

This clonotype was counted between two and nine times. The chain uses TRBV4-1 and TRBJ2-7, with no clear D. Germline CDR1 MGHRA, CDR2 YSYEKL. The CDR3 sequence is 17 residues long. Trimming removed 4 bases at V and 0 bases at J, with 19 bases between. DNA for the CDR3: TGCGCCAGCAGCCGTCTGGCCGAACCCTTGAGCTCCTACGAGCAGTACTTC. Protein: CASSRLAEPLSSYEQYF.

This clonotype was found a few times. The chain has TRBV3-1 and TRBJ1-5; perhaps TRBD1 as D (6 bases). Trimming shortened V by 4 bases and J by 3 bases, and 13 bases separated the two germline ends. The length of the CDR3 is 15 residues. CDR1 and CDR2 from the germline V gene are LGHDT and YNNKEL (reference sequence). The CDR3 sequence: CASSPGTINNQPQHF. The CDR3 DNA follows: TGTGCCAGCAGCCCGGGGACAATTAACAATCAGCCCCAGCATTTT.

This chain uses TRBV12-5 with TRBJ2-1, with 11 bases identical to TRBD2. Germline assignment: CDR1 LGHNT and CDR2 FRNRAP. With 2 bases clipped from V and 3 bases from J, the junction kept 3 bases outside the gene matches. This CDR3 spans 16 amino acids. CDR3 in DNA: TGTGCTAGTGGTTTGAACCTAGCGGGGGGCTACAATGAGCAGTTCTTC. Protein: CASGLNLAGGYNEQFF. Full variable domain (remainder filled in from reference TRBV12-5 and TRBJ2-1): DARVTQTPRHKVTEMGQEVTMRCQPILGHNTVFWYRQTMMQGLELLAYFRNRAPLDDSGMPKDRFSAEMPDATLATLKIQPSEPRDSAVYFCASGLNLAGGYNEQFFGPGTRLTVL.

In the case of this clonotype: One end of the junction varies from germline; a read error may be responsible. V and J are TRBV5-6 and TRBJ2-5, with 7 bases aligning to TRBD1. Germline V gives CDR1 SGHDT, CDR2 YYEEEE. The CDR3 length is 15 residues. The CDR3 is CAGSSGQVAIGTQYF. The CDR3 DNA sequence: TGTGCCGGCAGCTCCGGACAGGTTGCTATCGGGACCCAGTACTTC.

This clonotype was found a few times. This rearrangement joins TRBV5-1 to TRBJ2-7; 7 nucleotides align to TRBD1. Germline V CDR1 and CDR2: SGHRS, YFSETQ. V gave up 5 bases and J gave up 6 bases; unmatched junction bases: 8. The CDR3 is made up of 13 amino acids. CDR3 loop: CASSLDRFVEQYF. The CDR3 DNA follows: TGCGCCAGCAGTCTGGACAGGTTCGTCGAGCAGTACTTC. Full variable domain (missing parts from reference TRBV5-1 and TRBJ2-7): KAGVTQTPRYLIKTRGQQVTLSCSPISGHRSVSWYQQTPGQGLQFLFEYFSETQRNKGNFPGRFSGRQFSNSRSEMNVSTLELGDSALYLCASSLDRFVEQYFGPGTRLTVT.

The V and J genes are TRBV6-5 and TRBJ2-5; 9 bases fit TRBD2. Germline CDR1 MNHEY, CDR2 SVGAGI. J gave up 3 bases and V 7 bases, and 3 bases lay outside the gene matches. This CDR3 spans 13 amino acids. The CDR3 protein is CASKRLAEETQYF. The CDR3 nucleotides are TGTGCCAGCAAACGACTAGCGGAAGAGACCCAGTACTTC.

The sample holds a few counts of this clonotype. The chain carries TRBV7-3 and TRBJ2-5; D is ambiguous. CDR3 length: 13 amino acids. Germline V gene sequence: CDR1 SGHTA, CDR2 FQGTGA. Trimming stripped 7 bases from V and 3 bases from J, with 12 bases between. DNA of the CDR3: TGTGCCAGCACCCACACTGGAGAAGAGACCCAGTACTTC. Protein sequence: CASTHTGEETQYF.

V and J are TRBV4-1 and TRBJ2-1; the match to TRBD1 covers 10 bases. Germline V gene lookup returns CDR1 MGHRA and CDR2 YSYEKL. V was pared by 3 bases and J by 8 bases, with 19 bases of the junction left unmatched. CDR3 length: 19 residues. The CDR3 loop is CASSHRQSTGTGVVDEQFF. In DNA form, the CDR3 reads TGCGCCAGCAGCCATCGACAGAGTACCGGGACAGGGGTGGTCGATGAGCAGTTCTTC.

The chain has TRBV20-1 and TRBJ2-7, with D possibly matching TRBD2 (7 bases). The assigned J gene may be wrong: the sequence end matches TRBJ2-5 better. The CDR3 is 15 amino acids. CDR1 is DFQATT and CDR2 is SNEGSKA in the germline V gene (reference sequence). The CDR3 protein is CSARGLRGGEETQYF. CDR3 DNA sequence: TGCAGTGCTAGAGGATTGAGGGGGGGGGAAGAGACCCAGTACTTC.